The 23 T cell receptor beta chains below were found in one sample sequenced in a study of blood T cell repertoires in COVID-19. Using immunoSEQ multiplex PCR, the repertoire was profiled, and TCRdb retains in-frame clones only, with some absent. Of 150,000 or so clones detected, 75% to 90% appear once; the ten largest clones hold approximately 3.3%. The sample comprised peripheral blood. These TCRs come from a human donor with acute or convalescent COVID-19. The donor label of this sample is uncertain.

The V and J genes are TRBV2 and TRBJ1-5, with 10 bases that match TRBD1. Germline loops: CDR1 SNHLY, CDR2 FYNNEI. V shed 6 bases, J shed 8 bases, and the junction held 4 bases outside the gene matches. This CDR3 contains 13 residues. CDR3 amino acids: CASSRDRGEPQHF. CDR3 bases: TGTGCCAGCAGCCGGGACAGGGGAGAGCCCCAGCATTTT.

This chain uses TRBV7-2 with TRBJ1-5; D gene ambiguous. Germline CDR1 SGHTA, CDR2 FQGNSA. This CDR3 contains 13 residues. The V end was cut by 1 base, the J end by 7 bases, with 8 bases between. The CDR3 is CASSLERGQPQHF. In DNA, the CDR3 is TGTGCCAGCAGCTTAGAACGAGGACAGCCCCAGCATTTT. Complete variable domain (other parts from reference TRBV7-2 and TRBJ1-5): GAGVSQSPSNKVTEKGKDVELRCDPISGHTALYWYRQSLGQGLEFLIYFQGNSAPDKSGLPSDRFSAERTGGSVSTLTIQRTQQEDSAVYLCASSLERGQPQHFGDGTRLSIL.

The chain is built from TRBV6-5 and TRBJ2-6, with D perhaps TRBD1 (6 bases). Trimming removed 7 bases at V and 5 bases at J, with 15 bases between. The CDR3 length is 15 residues. In germline, CDR1 is MNHEY, CDR2 SVGAGI. The CDR3 spells CASTSPGDRANVLTF. In nucleotides, the CDR3 is TGTGCCAGCACCAGCCCAGGGGACAGGGCCAACGTCCTGACTTTC.

This chain uses TRBV28 with TRBJ1-2; D possibly corresponds to TRBD1 (5 bases). The CDR3 loop spans 16 amino acids. Per germline, CDR1 MDHEN and CDR2 SYDVKM. Trimming stripped 3 bases from V and 8 bases from J, with 22 bases between. CDR3 DNA: TGTGCCAGCAGTTTCCCTCGGGGCAGGGAGGGTGTGGGCTACACCTTC. Protein product: CASSFPRGREGVGYTF.

J is TRBJ1-6 and V is TRBV11-2; D might be TRBD1 (6 bases). CDR3 size: 15 residues. Germline CDR1 SGHAT, CDR2 FQNNGV. The V end lost 1 base, the J end lost 7 bases, and 11 bases lay between the germline ends. CDR3 in amino acids: CASSLVQGGNSPLHF. In DNA, the CDR3 is TGTGCCAGCAGCTTAGTACAGGGAGGGAATTCACCCCTCCACTTT.

The chain joins TRBV18 to TRBJ1-2; D possibly corresponds to TRBD1 (6 bases). V dropped 3 bases and J dropped 8 bases, with 13 bases sitting between them. The V gene's germline CDR1 is KGHSH and CDR2 LQKENI. CDR3 length: 13 residues. The CDR3 region is CASSPDDRFGYTF. Written as DNA, the CDR3 is TGTGCCAGCTCACCCGATGACAGGTTCGGCTACACCTTC.

The chain carries TRBV28 and TRBJ1-5; 12 nucleotides agree with TRBD1. This CDR3 has 15 residues. V shed 5 bases, J shed 9 bases, and the junction held 8 bases outside the gene matches. Germline values: CDR1 MDHEN, CDR2 SYDVKM. CDR3: CASSPRDRGHMPQHF. The CDR3 DNA sequence: TGTGCCAGCAGTCCCCGGGACAGGGGGCATATGCCCCAGCATTTT.

The chain couples TRBV6-4 to TRBJ2-5; weak D call: TRBD1 (5 bases). Trimming pared 10 bases from V and 5 bases from J, leaving 20 bases between. The CDR3 has 14 residues. Per the germline V gene, CDR1 is MRHNA and CDR2 is SNTAGT. CDR3 DNA sequence: TGTGCCAAGGACGCGGACATAGTTAGGGAGACCCAGTACTTC. Protein product: CAKDADIVRETQYF.

For the CDR3, the DNA is TGCGCCAGCAGCCTGGACAGGGCGTACGGCGGGGAGCTGTTTTTT. Its translation is CASSLDRAYGGELFF. The rearrangement uses TRBV5-1 and TRBJ2-2, with 8 bases fitting TRBD1. This CDR3 has 15 residues. From germline, CDR1 is SGHRS and CDR2 YFSETQ. The trim removed 4 bases at V and 7 bases at J, leaving 9 bases unmatched.

CDR3 sequence (DNA): TGTGCCAGCAGTGTTAGCGGGGGGGAGGAGACCCAGTACTTC. Encoded protein: CASSVSGGEETQYF. The chain uses TRBV7-2 and TRBJ2-5; 11 positions match TRBD2. The V and J ends lost 6 bases and 5 bases, in that order; junction bases with no gene match: 5. This CDR3 has 14 residues. Germline V lookup: CDR1 SGHTA, CDR2 FQGNSA.

The V call is TRBV9, the J call TRBJ2-2; TRBD2 matches 10 bases. Unmatched junction bases numbered 3, after V lost 3 bases and J lost 1 base. The length of the CDR3 is 16 residues. Germline V gene lookup returns CDR1 SGDLS and CDR2 YYNGEE. This CDR3 is CASSEERGGNTGELFF. CDR3 DNA: TGTGCCAGCAGCGAGGAGCGGGGGGGGAACACCGGGGAGCTGTTTTTT.

This clone was counted once. This sequence joins TRBV7-2 and TRBJ1-5; no definite D call. CDR3 length: 15 residues. From germline, CDR1 is SGHTA and CDR2 FQGNSA. Trimming removed 5 bases at V and 2 bases at J, with 13 bases between. Here the CDR3 DNA reads TGTGCCAGCAGCGTAGAAGGACTAGGCAATCAGCCCCAGCATTTT. It yields the protein CASSVEGLGNQPQHF.

About this clone itself: Other DNA sequences of this sample code for an identical CDR3. The genes are TRBV6-5 and TRBJ2-3, with 12 bases identical to TRBD2. After removal of 0 bases from V and 4 bases from J, the junction contained 2 bases not matched to a gene. This CDR3 contains 16 residues. Germline V gene data show CDR1 as MNHEY and CDR2 as SVGAGI. Here the CDR3 DNA reads TGTGCCAGCAGTTACTCGCTAGCGGGGGGGCCAGATACGCAGTATTTT. Protein: CASSYSLAGGPDTQYF.

V usage is TRBV5-1 and J usage is TRBJ2-3; TRBD2 aligns across 8 bases. This CDR3 is built from 17 residues. Trimming cost V 0 bases and J 5 bases; bases outside gene matches: 11. From germline, CDR1 is SGHRS and CDR2 YFSETQ. CDR3 in amino acids: CASSLAAVAGQVDTQYF. The DNA of the CDR3 is TGCGCCAGCAGCTTGGCCGCGGTAGCGGGGCAGGTAGATACGCAGTATTTT. Variable domain in full (rest from reference TRBV5-1 and TRBJ2-3): KAGVTQTPRYLIKTRGQQVTLSCSPISGHRSVSWYQQTPGQGLQFLFEYFSETQRNKGNFPGRFSGRQFSNSRSEMNVSTLELGDSALYLCASSLAAVAGQVDTQYFGPGTRLTVL.

This clone was detected a few times. V and J are TRBV5-4 and TRBJ2-1; 9 positions agree with TRBD2. Germline V gene sequence: CDR1 SGHNT, CDR2 YYREEE (reference sequence). V lost 4 bases, J lost 0 bases, and 5 bases stayed unmatched. CDR3 length: 16 amino acids. CDR3 in DNA: TGTGCCAGCAGCCCCCTAGCGGGGTACTCCTACAATGAGCAGTTCTTC. It codes for CASSPLAGYSYNEQFF.

The CDR3, as DNA: TGTGCCAGCAGCCCGGGGGGGACCGGGGAAAAACTGTTTTTT. Translated: CASSPGGTGEKLFF. J is TRBJ1-4 and V is TRBV7-2; D is possibly TRBD1 (5 bases). Germline assignment: CDR1 SGHTA and CDR2 FQGNSA. The CDR3 covers 14 residues. V gave up 5 bases and J gave up 8 bases, with 15 bases separating them.

This clone was observed a few times. The chain is built from TRBV5-3 and TRBJ1-2, with D possibly being TRBD1 (5 bases). TRBV5-3 is noted as an ORF with a role that remains uncertain. The CDR3 runs to 14 residues. Between the trimmed V and J ends, which lost 0 bases and 3 bases, there was a span of 9 bases. Written as DNA, the CDR3 is TGTGCCAGAAGCTTGGGACAGCCCTACTATGGCTACACCTTC. Its translation: CARSLGQPYYGYTF.

This sequence joins TRBV11-3 and TRBJ2-7; 7 positions match TRBD2. The germline V gene has CDR1 SGHNT and CDR2 YENEEA. CDR3 size: 15 residues. J gave up 1 base and V 1 base, and 4 bases lay outside the gene matches. CDR3 nucleotide sequence: TGTGCCAGCAGCTTAGTGCTTAGCGGGTCCTACGAGCAGTACTTC. Amino acid sequence: CASSLVLSGSYEQYF.

The genes are TRBV9 and TRBJ2-5, with D tentatively TRBD2 (6 bases). Trimming cost V 0 bases and J 5 bases, with 14 bases left between them. This CDR3 has 15 residues. From germline, CDR1 is SGDLS and CDR2 YYNGEE. The CDR3 bases are TGTGCCAGCAGCGTAGGGATCGGGGGTCTGGAGACCCAGTACTTC. Its translation: CASSVGIGGLETQYF.

The V call is TRBV27, the J call TRBJ2-6, with D maybe TRBD1 (6 bases). There are 19 residues in the CDR3. Germline V gene lookup returns CDR1 MNHEY and CDR2 SMNVEV (reference sequence). V shed 5 bases and J shed 0 bases, with 20 bases lying between them. The CDR3 here is CASSVRGQSSSSGANVLTF. CDR3 coding DNA: TGTGCCAGCAGTGTTCGCGGACAGTCATCCTCCTCTGGGGCCAACGTCCTGACTTTC. Full variable domain (rest looked up from reference TRBV27 and TRBJ2-6): EAQVTQNPRYLITVTGKKLTVTCSQNMNHEYMSWYRQDPGLGLRQIYYSMNVEVTDKGDVPEGYKVSRKEKRNFPLILESPSPNQTSLYFCASSVRGQSSSSGANVLTFGAGSRLTVL.

The chain uses TRBV6-6 and TRBJ1-3, with D tentatively TRBD1 (6 bases). Looked up from germline, CDR1 is MNHNY and CDR2 is SVGAGI (reference sequence). The CDR3 runs to 16 residues. The V and J ends lost 5 bases and 0 bases respectively, with 14 bases between them. CDR3 DNA sequence: TGTGCCAGCAGTGGGGGCCGGGGCGCCTCTGGAAACACCATATATTTT. This codes for CASSGGRGASGNTIYF.

This chain links TRBV24-1 with TRBJ2-1; 9 positions agree with TRBD1. The CDR3 spans 15 residues. After removal of 3 bases from V and 8 bases from J, the junction contained 7 bases not matched to a gene. Germline CDR1 KGHDR, CDR2 SFDVKD. The CDR3 coding sequence is TGTGCCACCAGTGATGCCCGGGACAGGGACTATGAGCAGTTCTTC. It is translated as CATSDARDRDYEQFF.

The chain carries TRBV6-1 and TRBJ1-2; possible D gene TRBD1, 5 bases. The V gene's germline CDR1 is MNHNS and CDR2 SASEGT. CDR3 length equals 13 residues. V lost 2 bases to trimming and J lost 5 bases, with 9 bases between them. The CDR3 is CASSELGQYGYTF. The CDR3 DNA reads TGTGCCAGCAGTGAATTGGGGCAATATGGCTACACCTTC.